This record looks at one TCR beta chain sequence and its context. Its target is not known. The junction and the germline gene differ at one end; a read error may be behind it. Starting from 500 ng of total RNA, TCR beta cDNA was produced with a primer in the constant region. Libraries covering TCR beta were generated through three nested multiplex PCR rounds (using a slightly modified ARM-PCR). Running 9 to 11 cycles apiece, the first two PCR rounds relied on TRBV1-TRBV30 forward primers together with a C-beta reverse primer. TCRdb reprocessed the multiplex PCR reads via MiXCR and lists one record per CDR3 protein. The data contain 85,000 to 100,000 distinct CDR3 sequences, approximately 72% of them seen just once; the ten biggest clones take up roughly 27%. The data belong to a study of tumor-infiltrating lymphocytes in primary liver carcinoma. The wider study: Patients, male and female, were 30 to 69 years old. The study's findings and limits: In tumor-adjacent and tumor-blood pairs, overlap was lower than in tumor region pairs.

In germline, CDR1 is MNHNS, CDR2 SASEGT. This CDR3 contains 14 residues. For each extraction, RNA and DNA were obtained together from about 20-30 mg of unsorted bulk tissue. Material for sequencing was tumor-adjacent normal liver tissue. This clonotype was obtained from a man aged 35-49 years with primary liver carcinoma and hepatitis B virus infection. The chain combines TRBV6-1 with TRBJ1-6; the match to TRBD1 covers 9 bases. In DNA, the CDR3 is TGCGCCAGCAGAGGGACAGGGTTCGGTTCACCCCTCTACTTT. Protein sequence: CASRGTGFGSPLYF.